This entry concerns a single TCR beta chain. These data originate in a study of shared clonotypes between healthy human individuals. The germline CDR1 and CDR2 sequences are SQVTM and ANQGSEA. This CDR3 has 14 residues. Clones were sequenced by immunoSEQ multiplex PCR, and TCRdb holds only the in-frame ones, with some missing. Of some 550,000 clones listed, more than 95% are singletons. The source of this sequence is a woman in her twenties or thirties in good health. The chain joins TRBV29-1 to TRBJ2-5, with 13 nucleotides matching TRBD2. The J call is doubtful: the DNA matches TRBJ2-7 better. Sequencing input: naive CD4+ T cells sorted from blood. The subset here: CD45RA+ positively selected. CDR3 bases: TGCAGCGTTTCCACTAGCGGGAGGGCCTACGAGCAGTACTTC. Encoded protein: CSVSTSGRAYEQYF.